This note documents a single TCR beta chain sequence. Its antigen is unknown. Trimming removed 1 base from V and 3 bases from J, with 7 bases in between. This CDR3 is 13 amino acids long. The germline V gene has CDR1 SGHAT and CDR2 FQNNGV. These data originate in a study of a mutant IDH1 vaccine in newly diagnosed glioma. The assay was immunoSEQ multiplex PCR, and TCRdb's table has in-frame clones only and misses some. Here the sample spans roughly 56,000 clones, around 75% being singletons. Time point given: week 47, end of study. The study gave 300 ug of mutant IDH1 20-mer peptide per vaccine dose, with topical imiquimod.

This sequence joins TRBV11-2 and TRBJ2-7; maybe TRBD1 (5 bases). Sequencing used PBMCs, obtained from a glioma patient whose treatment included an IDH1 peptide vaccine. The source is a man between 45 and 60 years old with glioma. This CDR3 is CASSLGQYYEQYF. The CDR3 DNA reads TGTGCCAGCAGCTTAGGACAGTACTACGAGCAGTACTTC.